This TCR beta chain comes out of a study of T cells in tuberculosis. Thawed, overnight-rested PBMC were stained with GMM-loaded CD1B tetramer, viability dye and anti-CD3, then sorted. The CD1B tetramers carried C32 glucose monomycolate purified from Rhodococcus equi. Before cryopreservation, the sorted PBMC lost their CD14-expressing monocytes. Each donor contributed roughly 96,000 sorted tetramer-negative cells. No alpha-beta pairing information exists for these sequences. The table came from immunoSEQ multiplex PCR; TCRdb's copy has only in-frame clones and leaves some out. The repertoire holds 55,000 to 60,000 clones, with 88% as singletons. General observations from the study: The stringent gate may have excluded weak CD1B-GMM tetramer binders.

The TCR sequence derives from an adult woman with latent tuberculosis. Sequenced: CD1b-GMM tetramer-negative cells sorted from PBMCs.

In DNA, the CDR3 is TGTGCCAGCAGCCAAGATAGGGCAGGGGGTACCCTCACAACTAATGAAAAACTGTTTTTT. Translated, it gives CASSQDRAGGTLTTNEKLFF. J is TRBJ1-4 and V is TRBV4-2, with TRBD1 matching over 7 bases. Trimming at V came to 0 bases and at J to 0 bases, leaving 13 bases not matched to a gene. The CDR3 has 20 residues. Germline V gene lookup returns CDR1 LGHNA and CDR2 YNFKEQ.